The sequence of this T cell receptor beta chain was determined in a study of T-cell memory formation after mild COVID-19. The TCR alpha and TCR beta cDNA libraries, bearing sample barcodes and UMIs, were generated by 5'RACE using constant-segment primers. TCRdb ran MiXCR on the 5' RACE reads and lists one entry per CDR3 protein. The repertoire holds under 450,000 distinct CDR3 sequences, 20% to 30% seen once, with around 13% in the top ten. V dropped 5 bases and J dropped 4 bases, with 17 bases sitting between them. The CDR3 spans 14 residues. The germline CDR1 and CDR2 sequences are DFQATT and SNEGSKA (reference sequence).

The sequenced sample was PBMCs or a T cell subset sorted from them (not recorded which). The TCR was taken from an adult woman who had mild COVID-19 (a few samples of this study predate the infection). Cell type and time point are not known. V is TRBV20-1 and J is TRBJ1-2; tentative D call: TRBD1 (6 bases). CDR3 bases: TGCAGTGCTCCTCCCGGGGGGCTGGTCTATGGCTACACCTTC. It is translated as CSAPPGGLVYGYTF.